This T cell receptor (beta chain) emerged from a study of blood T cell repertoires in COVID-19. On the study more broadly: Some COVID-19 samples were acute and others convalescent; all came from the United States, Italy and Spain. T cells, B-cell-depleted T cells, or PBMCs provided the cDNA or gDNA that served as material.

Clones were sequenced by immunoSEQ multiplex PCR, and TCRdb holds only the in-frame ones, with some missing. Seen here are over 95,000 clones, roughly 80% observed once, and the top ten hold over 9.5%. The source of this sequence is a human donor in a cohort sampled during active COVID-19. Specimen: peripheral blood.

In nucleotides, the CDR3 is TGTGCCTGGAGTGTGGGGCGGATACTTGAAGCTTTCTTT. This gives the protein CAWSVGRILEAFF. The V gene is TRBV30, the J gene TRBJ1-1, with D maybe TRBD1 (5 bases). CDR1 and CDR2 (germline): GTSNPN, SVGIG (reference sequence). The CDR3 runs to 13 residues. V was pared by 0 bases and J by 7 bases, with 12 bases between.